The text below deals with one T cell receptor beta chain. These data belong to a study of T cells expressing NK-cell markers. Per the germline V gene, CDR1 is SGHVS and CDR2 is FNYEAQ. The CDR3 is 19 amino acids. TCRdb reanalyzed the 5' RACE reads, giving one entry per CDR3 protein sequence and no DNA. The table for this sample gives some 300,000 distinct CDR3 sequences. The receptor was isolated from a man younger than 30 in good health. This chain links TRBV7-6 with TRBJ2-7; the D call from TCRdb, TRBD2, cannot be confirmed without DNA. Material: blood T cells: a sorted CD56 or NKG2C T cell subset, CD4+ or CD8+ T cells, or bulk PBMC T cells (not recorded which). The CDR3 is CASSLEASGRGRRAYEQYF.